Shown below are 18 T cell receptor beta chains from a single sample sequenced in a study of technical replicates of blood from a few donors. Profiled with immunoSEQ multiplex PCR; TCRdb holds only in-frame clones, not every one. The repertoire holds more than 75,000 clones, with around 93% as singletons. Sequencing input: T cells isolated from PBMCs. These receptors came from a human donor in good health.

The chain couples TRBV4-1 to TRBJ1-1; TRBD1 matches 11 bases. Germline loops: CDR1 MGHRA, CDR2 YSYEKL. The CDR3 contains 17 residues. Trimming at V came to 2 bases and at J to 0 bases, leaving 5 bases not matched to a gene. CDR3 in amino acids: CASSQWTGGDLNTEAFF. The DNA for the CDR3 is TGCGCCAGCAGCCAATGGACAGGGGGCGATTTGAACACTGAAGCTTTCTTT.

CDR3: CAISVTSGLTDTQYF. The CDR3 nucleotides are TGTGCCATCAGTGTTACTAGCGGCTTAACAGATACGCAGTATTTT. The chain couples TRBV10-3 to TRBJ2-3; 8 bases fit TRBD2. V shed 4 bases and J 3 bases; nucleotides not matched to a gene: 6. The CDR3 length is 15 residues. Germline V gene data show CDR1 as ENHRY and CDR2 as SYGVKD.

The chain couples TRBV5-1 to TRBJ2-3; D is possibly TRBD1 (5 bases). This CDR3 is built from 14 residues. CDR1 SGHRS and CDR2 YFSETQ come from the germline V gene. V was trimmed by 5 bases and J by 3 bases, leaving 13 bases between them. This CDR3 is CASRGAVGTDTQYF. The CDR3 nucleotides read TGCGCCAGCAGAGGGGCAGTGGGGACAGATACGCAGTATTTT.

The genes are TRBV7-8 and TRBJ2-3; tentative D call: TRBD2 (6 bases). Trimming shortened V by 1 base and J by 2 bases, and 10 bases separated the two germline ends. The length of the CDR3 is 15 residues. Germline V gene data show CDR1 as SGHVS and CDR2 as FQNEAQ. This chain's CDR3 is CASSLDGGVTDTQYF. The CDR3 nucleotides are TGTGCCAGCAGCTTAGACGGCGGGGTCACAGATACGCAGTATTTT.

V gene TRBV6-6 combines with J gene TRBJ2-7; D is undetermined. Trimming cost V 8 bases and J 2 bases, with 7 bases left between them. This CDR3 is built from 11 residues. The germline V gene encodes CDR1 MNHNY and CDR2 SVGAGI (reference sequence). The CDR3 nucleotides are TGTGCCAGCGGGCCCACCTACGAGCAGTACTTC. Residues: CASGPTYEQYF.

The chain combines TRBV7-9 with TRBJ1-3, with no clear D. Germline CDR1 is SEHNR and CDR2 is FQNEAQ (reference sequence). There are 13 residues in the CDR3. Deletions cut 7 bases from V and 1 base from J, with 8 bases between. The DNA of the CDR3 is TGTGCCAGCATCCTCGGGTCTGGAAACACCATATATTTT. Protein product: CASILGSGNTIYF. The variable domain in full, with the rest retrieved from reference TRBV7-9 and TRBJ1-3, is DTGVSQNPRHKITKRGQNVTFRCDPISEHNRLYWYRQTLGQGPEFLTYFQNEAQLEKSRLLSDRFSAERPKGSFSTLEIQRTEQGDSAMYLCASILGSGNTIYFGEGSWLTVV.

This chain joins TRBV5-1 and TRBJ2-7, with D tentatively TRBD2 (6 bases). The germline CDR1 and CDR2 sequences are SGHRS and YFSETQ. The CDR3 is made up of 14 amino acids. V lost 0 bases to trimming and J lost 0 bases, with 7 bases between them. CDR3: CASSLAGASYEQYF. CDR3 bases: TGCGCCAGCAGCTTGGCGGGAGCCTCCTACGAGCAGTACTTC.

The chain carries TRBV19 and TRBJ1-5, with D perhaps matching TRBD1 (6 bases). Per the germline V gene, CDR1 is LNHDA and CDR2 is SQIVND (reference sequence). CDR3 length: 15 residues. V dropped 0 bases and J dropped 6 bases, with 12 bases sitting between them. For the CDR3, the DNA is TGTGCCAGTAGTATAGAGGGGGGGGGCCGTCAGCCCCAGCATTTT. This gives the protein CASSIEGGGRQPQHF.

The V and J genes are TRBV29-1 and TRBJ2-3; perhaps TRBD1 as D (6 bases). The V and J ends lost 5 bases and 2 bases respectively, with 11 bases between them. The CDR3 is made up of 13 amino acids. CDR1 SQVTM and CDR2 ANQGSEA come from the germline V gene. The CDR3 spells CSVKGDSTDTQYF. In DNA form, the CDR3 reads TGCAGCGTTAAGGGGGATTCCACAGATACGCAGTATTTT.

The chain employs TRBV7-3 and TRBJ1-1; perhaps TRBD1 as D (6 bases). Germline values: CDR1 SGHTA, CDR2 FQGTGA. Trimming cost V 3 bases and J 1 base, with 9 bases left between them. This CDR3 has 14 amino acids. The CDR3 region is CASSFTGTNTEAFF. The CDR3 region has the DNA TGTGCCAGCAGCTTTACAGGGACGAACACTGAAGCTTTCTTT. Full variable domain (remainder filled in from reference TRBV7-3 and TRBJ1-1): GAGVSQTPSNKVTEKGKYVELRCDPISGHTALYWYRQSLGQGPEFLIYFQGTGAADDSGLPNDRFFAVRPEGSVSTLKIQRTERGDSAVYLCASSFTGTNTEAFFGQGTRLTVV.

The V and J genes are TRBV19 and TRBJ2-7; D unresolved. Trimming stripped 3 bases from V and 2 bases from J, with 11 bases between. The V gene's germline CDR1 is LNHDA and CDR2 SQIVND (reference sequence). CDR3 length: 14 amino acids. CDR3 bases: TGTGCCAGTAGTATTTATCGCGGTACCTACGAGCAGTACTTC. This sequence encodes CASSIYRGTYEQYF.

The chain combines TRBV18 with TRBJ1-1; no clear D gene. Germline CDR1 KGHSH, CDR2 LQKENI. Trimming shortened V by 1 base and J by 7 bases, and 16 bases separated the two germline ends. The CDR3 spans 15 residues. The CDR3 protein is CASSPQNEWRSEAFF. The DNA of the CDR3 is TGTGCCAGCTCACCACAGAATGAGTGGAGGAGTGAAGCTTTCTTT.

The rearrangement links TRBV2 to TRBJ2-5, with TRBD2 matching over 7 bases. From germline, CDR1 is SNHLY and CDR2 FYNNEI. The V segment lost 9 bases and the J segment 5 bases; nucleotides outside the gene matches: 12. This CDR3 has 14 amino acids. The CDR3 reads CASSGGGIGETQYF. The CDR3 DNA reads as TGTGCCAGTTCAGGCGGGGGTATTGGGGAGACCCAGTACTTC.

The V call is TRBV27, the J call TRBJ2-7; TRBD1 is a possible D gene (6 bases). This CDR3 has 13 amino acids. Germline values: CDR1 MNHEY, CDR2 SMNVEV (reference sequence). V shed 6 bases and J shed 6 bases, with 15 bases lying between them. The CDR3 DNA follows: TGTGCCAGCAGACCCCAGGGGCCAAGCGAGCAGTACTTC. Translated: CASRPQGPSEQYF.

The J gene is TRBJ2-3, the V gene TRBV11-2, with 13 bases that match TRBD2. The germline V gene has CDR1 SGHAT and CDR2 FQNNGV. The CDR3 covers 18 residues. After removal of 2 bases from V and 4 bases from J, the junction contained 9 bases not matched to a gene. The CDR3, as DNA: TGTGCCAGCAGCTTATTATCTCGCGGACTAGCGGGAGCAGATACGCAGTATTTT. Its protein is CASSLLSRGLAGADTQYF.

Notes on this clone: In the same sample, other DNA sequences code for this CDR3. The V and J genes are TRBV18 and TRBJ1-2; 7 bases are a match to TRBD1. This CDR3 has 14 residues. Germline assignment: CDR1 KGHSH and CDR2 LQKENI. V was pared by 3 bases and J by 2 bases, with 3 bases of the junction left unmatched. The CDR3 bases are TGTGCCAGCTCACCGCGGGACAGCAACTATGGCTACACCTTC. This sequence encodes CASSPRDSNYGYTF.

This rearrangement joins TRBV5-1 to TRBJ1-4; 8 positions match TRBD1. The CDR3 is made up of 14 amino acids. Germline V gene lookup returns CDR1 SGHRS and CDR2 YFSETQ. The junction had 5 bases not matched to a gene; V was cut back by 3 bases and J by 7 bases. CDR3 DNA: TGCGCCAGCAGCTCCGGACAGGGAACTGAAAAACTGTTTTTT. Translating gives CASSSGQGTEKLFF. Complete variable domain (other parts from reference TRBV5-1 and TRBJ1-4): KAGVTQTPRYLIKTRGQQVTLSCSPISGHRSVSWYQQTPGQGLQFLFEYFSETQRNKGNFPGRFSGRQFSNSRSEMNVSTLELGDSALYLCASSSGQGTEKLFFGSGTQLSVL.

The rearrangement uses TRBV9 and TRBJ2-3; D possibly corresponds to TRBD2 (6 bases). CDR1 is SGDLS, CDR2 YYNGEE, per germline. The CDR3 length is 15 residues. Trimming shortened V by 5 bases and J by 3 bases, and 16 bases separated the two germline ends. CDR3 nucleotide sequence: TGTGCCAGCAGGGAGCCGGGACTTTATACAGATACGCAGTATTTT. Translated: CASREPGLYTDTQYF.